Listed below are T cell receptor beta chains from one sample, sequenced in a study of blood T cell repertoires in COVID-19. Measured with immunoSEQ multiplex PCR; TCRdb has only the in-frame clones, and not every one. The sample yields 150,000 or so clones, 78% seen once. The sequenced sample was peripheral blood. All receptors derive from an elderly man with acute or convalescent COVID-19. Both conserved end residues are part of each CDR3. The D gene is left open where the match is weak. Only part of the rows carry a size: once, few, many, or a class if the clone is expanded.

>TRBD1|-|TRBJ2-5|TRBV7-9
TGTGCCCTCCGACAGGGTTCAGAGACCCAGTACTTC
CALRQGSETQYF
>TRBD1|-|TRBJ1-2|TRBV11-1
TGTGCCAGCAGCCCTGGACAGGGGGCGAGTGGCTACACCTTC
CASSPGQGASGYTF
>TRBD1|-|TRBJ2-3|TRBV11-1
TGTGCCAGCAGCTCCACAGGGGTCACAGATACGCAGTATTTT
CASSSTGVTDTQYF
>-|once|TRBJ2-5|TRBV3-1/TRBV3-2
TGTGCCAGCAGCCAAGCAGGGGCCGGCGAGACCCAGTACTTC
CASSQAGAGETQYF
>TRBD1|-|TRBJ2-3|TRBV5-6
TGTGCCAGCAGCTTGTTCGACCAGGGGGTCACAGATACGCAGTATTTT
CASSLFDQGVTDTQYF
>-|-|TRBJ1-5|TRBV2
TGTGCCAGCAGTGTCCTTGATAGTCAGCCCCAGCATTTT
CASSVLDSQPQHF
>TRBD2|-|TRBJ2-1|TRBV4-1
TGCGCCAGCAGCCAAGGGTTGCGGGGGACCTACAATGAGCAGTTCTTC
CASSQGLRGTYNEQFF
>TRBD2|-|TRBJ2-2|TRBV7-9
TGTGCCAGCAGCTTTCGGGGGGACACCGGGGAGCTGTTTTTT
CASSFRGDTGELFF
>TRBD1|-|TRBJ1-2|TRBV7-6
TGTGCCAGCAGCCAAGGGGGCGAGTATGGCTACACCTTC
CASSQGGEYGYTF
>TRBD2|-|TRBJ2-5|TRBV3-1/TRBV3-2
TGTGCCACTACTCACGCCGGGGGACTAGCGGGGGGGCCCCCGGAGACCCAGTACTTC
CATTHAGGLAGGPPETQYF
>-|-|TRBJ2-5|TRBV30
TGTGCCTGGATCAACAGGGAGACCCAGTACTTC
CAWINRETQYF
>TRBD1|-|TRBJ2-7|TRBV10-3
TGTGCCATCAGCGAGACAGGGAATTACTACGAGCAGTACTTC
CAISETGNYYEQYF
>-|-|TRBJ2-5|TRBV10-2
TGCGCCAGCAGTCAGCCAGGGGAAGAGACCCAGTACTTC
CASSQPGEETQYF
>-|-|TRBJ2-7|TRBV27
TGTGCCAGCAGTGCATTACTGAATCGGGACTACGAGCAGTACTTC
CASSALLNRDYEQYF
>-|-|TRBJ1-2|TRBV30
TGTGCCTCCGGAAGAGGGCCAGGAGGCGGCTACACCTTC
CASGRGPGGGYTF
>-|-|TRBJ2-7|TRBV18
TGTGCCAGCTCACCATTGGCGAAGGGAGCCGGCGAGCAGTACTTC
CASSPLAKGAGEQYF
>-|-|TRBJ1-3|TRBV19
TGTGCCAGTAACGCAGGGGACCCCGGAAACACCATATATTTT
CASNAGDPGNTIYF
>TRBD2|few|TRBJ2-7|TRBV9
TGTGCCAGCAGCATAGGACTAGACTTCTCCTACGAGCAGTACTTC
CASSIGLDFSYEQYF
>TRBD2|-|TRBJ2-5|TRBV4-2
TGTGCCAGCAGCCCTGGGACTAGCGGGGGGGAAGAGACCCAGTACTTC
CASSPGTSGGEETQYF
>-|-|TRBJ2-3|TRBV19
TGTGCCACCCGTGGTACCAGGGAGGTGACAGATACGCAGTATTTT
CATRGTREVTDTQYF
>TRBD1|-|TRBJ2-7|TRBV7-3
TGTGCCAGCAGCCTCTACAGGGGGCGGCGGCAGTACTTC
CASSLYRGRRQYF
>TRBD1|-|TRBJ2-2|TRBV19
TGTGCCAGTAGAACTGGACAGGGGGCGCTCCTCACCGGGGAGCTGTTTTTT
CASRTGQGALLTGELFF
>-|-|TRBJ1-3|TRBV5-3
TGTGCCAGAAGCTTGGCTTCGACTGTCTCTGGAAACACCATATATTTT
CARSLASTVSGNTIYF
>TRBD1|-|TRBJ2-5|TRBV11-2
TGTGCCAGCTGTAAGGACAGGGGACGAGGAGAGACCCAGTACTTC
CASCKDRGRGETQYF
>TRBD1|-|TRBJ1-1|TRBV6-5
TGTGCCAGCAGTTCCAGGGGGCCCGGCACTGAAGCTTTCTTT
CASSSRGPGTEAFF
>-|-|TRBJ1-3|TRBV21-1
TGTGCCAGCAGCAGACAGGGTTCAGGAAACACCATATATTTT
CASSRQGSGNTIYF
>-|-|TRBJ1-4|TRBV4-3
TGCGCCAGCAGCCAAGATTTCGAGGGCTCAACTAATGAAAAACTGTTTTTT
CASSQDFEGSTNEKLFF
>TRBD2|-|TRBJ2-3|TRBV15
TGTGCCACCAGCAGAGGTCCTAGCGGGCGGCCAGATACGCAGTATTTT
CATSRGPSGRPDTQYF
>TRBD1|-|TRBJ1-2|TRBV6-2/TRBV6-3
TGTGCCAGCAGTTACGGGCAGGGGGCGCGTTCTGGCTATGGCTACACCTTC
CASSYGQGARSGYGYTF
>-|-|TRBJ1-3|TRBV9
TGTGCCAGCAGCGTAGATTCAGGGCGCTCTGGAAACACCATATATTTT
CASSVDSGRSGNTIYF
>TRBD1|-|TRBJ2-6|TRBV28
TGTGCCAGCAGATCGACAGGGGGCGGCTCTGGGGCCAACGTCCTGACTTTC
CASRSTGGGSGANVLTF
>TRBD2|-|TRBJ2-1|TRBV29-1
TGCAGCGTTGAAGTTTCCGACTGGGCGGGGGGGGAGCAGTTCTTC
CSVEVSDWAGGEQFF
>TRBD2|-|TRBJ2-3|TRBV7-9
TGTGCCAGCAGCGCAAGCTCCCTAGCGGGGATGGCAGATACGCAGTATTTT
CASSASSLAGMADTQYF
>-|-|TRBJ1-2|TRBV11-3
TGTGCCAGCAGCCCGTACCGAGACGGCGGCGGCTATGGCTACACCTTC
CASSPYRDGGGYGYTF
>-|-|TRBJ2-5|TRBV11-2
TGTGCCAGCAGCTTAGGACCCCAGGGCCAAGAGACCCAGTACTTC
CASSLGPQGQETQYF
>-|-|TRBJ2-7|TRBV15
TGTGCCACCAGTCAGAATGAGGCAAAGTCCTACGAGCAGTACTTC
CATSQNEAKSYEQYF
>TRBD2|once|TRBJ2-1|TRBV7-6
TGTGCCAGCAGCTCCCCCCGGACTAGCCCGACCAACAATGAGCAGTTCTTC
CASSSPRTSPTNNEQFF
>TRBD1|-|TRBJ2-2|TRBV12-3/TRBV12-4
TGTGCCAGCAGAACAGGGGGCCACGGGGAGCTGTTTTTT
CASRTGGHGELFF
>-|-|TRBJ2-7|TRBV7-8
TGTGCCAGCAGCTTAAGGACGGGAATATACGAGCAGTACTTC
CASSLRTGIYEQYF
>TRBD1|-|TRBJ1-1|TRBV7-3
TGTGCCAGCAGCCCGGGACAGGGATACTCCCAAGCTTTCTTT
CASSPGQGYSQAFF
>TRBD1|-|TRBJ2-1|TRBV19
TGTGCCAGTAGTCTGGGGACAGGGGTCCCCAATGAGCAGTTCTTC
CASSLGTGVPNEQFF
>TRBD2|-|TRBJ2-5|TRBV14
TGTGCCAGCAGCCACCTCCCCGGGGGGGTCCAAGAGACCCAGTACTTC
CASSHLPGGVQETQYF
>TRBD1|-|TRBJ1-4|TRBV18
TGTGCCAGCTCACCGAGGACAGGGGAGAAACTGTTTTTT
CASSPRTGEKLFF
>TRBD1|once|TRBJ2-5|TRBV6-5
TGTGCCAGCCTTAGACAGGGTGGAGAGACCCAGTACTTC
CASLRQGGETQYF
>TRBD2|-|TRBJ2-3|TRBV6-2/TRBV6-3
TGTGCCAGCAGTTACAGACCCTGGCTAGCGGACACAGATACGCAGTATTTT
CASSYRPWLADTDTQYF
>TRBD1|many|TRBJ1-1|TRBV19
TGTGCCAGTAGCCCGGGACAGGGGCAGGCTGAAGCTTTCTTT
CASSPGQGQAEAFF
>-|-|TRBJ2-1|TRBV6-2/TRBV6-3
TGTGCCAGCAGATACCGGGTCGGATACAATGAGCAGTTCTTC
CASRYRVGYNEQFF
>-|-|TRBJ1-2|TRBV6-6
TGTGCCAGCAGTTACTCCGAGGTAGATGCCCATGGCTACACCTTC
CASSYSEVDAHGYTF
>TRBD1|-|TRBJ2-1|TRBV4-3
TGCGCCAGCAGCCAAGAGCCGACAGGGACCTACAATGAGCAGTTCTTC
CASSQEPTGTYNEQFF
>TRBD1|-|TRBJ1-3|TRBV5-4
TGTGCCAGCAGCGACGGACAGGGGTTGAAGTCTGGAAACACCATATATTTT
CASSDGQGLKSGNTIYF
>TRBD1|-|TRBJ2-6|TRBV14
TGTGCCAGCAGCCAAGGAGGACAGGCGATCTCTGGGGCCAACGTCCTGACTTTC
CASSQGGQAISGANVLTF